The clone carrying this T cell receptor beta chain was counted a few times. Other nucleotide sequences in the sample specify the same CDR3. The CDR3 runs to 15 residues. The V gene's germline CDR1 is SGHVS and CDR2 FQNEAQ. V trimming: 1 base; J trimming: 1 base; junction bases outside the gene matches: 3. The sample belongs to a study of metastatic and nonmetastatic thyroid tumors. Not a single patient had been given any form of treatment at any point before undergoing thyroid surgery. As processed by the authors: The study built a papillary thyroid cancer distant-metastasis classifier from CDR3 differences across clinicopathological groups. Through MiXCR, TCRdb re-clonotyped the PCR reads. The V and J calls were not made by the authors but by TCRdb's processing. The sample records about 4,100 clones, around 35% being singletons.

The receptor comes from a male donor with papillary thyroid cancer or a benign thyroid nodule (not recorded which). Some clones in this sample may be carry-over from other donors' samples. Material for sequencing was adjacent normal tissue. The V gene is TRBV7-8, the J gene TRBJ2-7; 8 bases match TRBD1. CDR3 DNA: TGTGCCAGCAGCTTAGGGGGACAGGAATCCTACGAGCAGTACTTC. Translating gives CASSLGGQESYEQYF.